The 27 T cell receptor beta chains below were found in one sample sequenced in a study of cytomegalovirus exposure and HLA in healthy donors. PCR involved 60 Vbeta and 13 Jbeta primers. Using immunoSEQ multiplex PCR, the repertoire was profiled, and TCRdb retains in-frame clones only, with some absent. The sample records around 190,000 clones, about 9% being singletons. The sequenced sample consisted of PBMCs. Receptors were obtained from a woman in her 30s in good health and CMV-seropositive.

The chain employs TRBV5-5 and TRBJ2-7; TRBD1 agrees at 7 bases. This CDR3 contains 13 residues. The V segment lost 1 base and the J segment 5 bases; nucleotides outside the gene matches: 3. Germline CDR1 and CDR2: SGHKS and YYEKEE (reference sequence). DNA for the CDR3: TGTGCCAGCAGCTTGACAGGGGACAACGAGCAGTACTTC. Translating it yields CASSLTGDNEQYF.

The V and J genes are TRBV5-1 and TRBJ1-1; D might be TRBD1 (6 bases). The germline CDR1 and CDR2 sequences are SGHRS and YFSETQ. This CDR3 is 16 amino acids long. Trimming cost V 0 bases and J 5 bases, with 17 bases left between them. The DNA for the CDR3 is TGCGCCAGCAGCTTGGAAGCAGGGGTACGGCGGACTGAAGCTTTCTTT. It is translated as CASSLEAGVRRTEAFF. The variable domain in full, with the rest retrieved from reference TRBV5-1 and TRBJ1-1, is KAGVTQTPRYLIKTRGQQVTLSCSPISGHRSVSWYQQTPGQGLQFLFEYFSETQRNKGNFPGRFSGRQFSNSRSEMNVSTLELGDSALYLCASSLEAGVRRTEAFFGQGTRLTVV.

The genes are TRBV29-1 and TRBJ1-1; 10 nucleotides align to TRBD1. V was pared by 2 bases and J by 5 bases, with 2 bases of the junction left unmatched. The germline V gene has CDR1 SQVTM and CDR2 ANQGSEA. The CDR3 is made up of 13 amino acids. In nucleotides, the CDR3 is TGCAGCGTTGAAAGGGACAGGGGAACTGAAGCTTTCTTT. Its translation is CSVERDRGTEAFF.

This clone turned up a few times. This chain links TRBV30 with TRBJ1-2; 7 bases align to TRBD1. With V trimmed by 5 bases and J by 0 bases, 9 bases remained unmatched. The CDR3 length is 15 residues. The germline CDR1 and CDR2 sequences are GTSNPN and SVGIG (reference sequence). DNA for the CDR3: TGTGCCTGGGCAGGTTTACAGGGGACTAACTATGGCTACACCTTC. Encoded protein: CAWAGLQGTNYGYTF.

The chain recombines TRBV7-2 with TRBJ2-1, with D possibly being TRBD2 (6 bases). This CDR3 has 13 amino acids. Germline V gene lookup returns CDR1 SGHTA and CDR2 FQGNSA. The V and J ends lost 4 bases and 9 bases respectively, with 13 bases between them. Written as DNA, the CDR3 is TGTGCCAGCAGCTCCCTACTAGCTGGTGAGCAGTTCTTC. Protein sequence: CASSSLLAGEQFF.

The chain links TRBV6-1 to TRBJ1-2, with 7 bases lining up with TRBD1. Looked up from germline, CDR1 is MNHNS and CDR2 is SASEGT. The CDR3 sequence is 15 residues long. J lost 4 bases, V lost 7 bases, and 12 bases had no gene match. The CDR3 loop reads CASTYDRERGYGYTF. Here the CDR3 DNA reads TGTGCCAGCACCTACGACAGGGAACGGGGCTATGGCTACACCTTC.

CDR3: CASSERRPGTGTF. The CDR3 nucleotides are TGCGCCAGCAGTGAGAGACGCCCGGGGACAGGCACCTTC. This chain connects TRBV10-1 to TRBJ1-2, with 8 bases identical to TRBD1. The germline gives CDR1 WNHNN, CDR2 SYGVQD (reference sequence). The CDR3 runs 13 residues. J gave up 13 bases and V 2 bases, and 9 bases lay outside the gene matches.

This clone was observed a few times. The rearrangement joins TRBV7-8 to TRBJ1-2; 8 bases map to TRBD1. The CDR3 spans 13 residues. V dropped 5 bases and J dropped 5; count of bases not matched to a gene: 4. CDR1 is SGHVS, CDR2 FQNEAQ, per germline. In DNA, the CDR3 is TGTGCCAGCAGCGCCGGGACAGGTTATGGCTACACCTTC. It codes for CASSAGTGYGYTF.

The V and J genes are TRBV12-1 and TRBJ2-5; the table assigns TRBD2, which was not confirmed against the DNA. TRBV12-1 is recorded as a pseudogene. This CDR3 contains 16 residues. The CDR3 sequence is CASSFNSEASEETQYF. As DNA, the CDR3 is TGTGCCAGCAGCTTTAACTCCGAGGCTAGCGAAGAGACCCAGTACTTC.

The chain is built from TRBV5-1 and TRBJ2-7, with TRBD2 identical over 9 bases. Germline CDR1 SGHRS, CDR2 YFSETQ. Unmatched junction bases numbered 4, after V lost 7 bases and J lost 2 bases. The CDR3 loop spans 13 amino acids. The CDR3 DNA reads as TGCGCCAGCGGTTTAGCGGGAGCCTACGAGCAGTACTTC. Amino acid sequence: CASGLAGAYEQYF.

This clone was seen more than once but under ten times. This rearrangement joins TRBV28 to TRBJ1-2; no firm D call. The CDR3 is 13 amino acids. Germline V gene lookup returns CDR1 MDHEN and CDR2 SYDVKM. V was pared by 4 bases and J by 2 bases, with 8 bases between. In nucleotides, the CDR3 is TGTGCCAGCAGTTCGGTAACCAACTATGGCTACACCTTC. Translation gives CASSSVTNYGYTF.

There are a few counts of this clone. V usage is TRBV5-1 and J usage is TRBJ2-1; 7 positions agree with TRBD2. The germline CDR1 and CDR2 sequences are SGHRS and YFSETQ. V trimming: 3 bases; J trimming: 6 bases; junction bases outside the gene matches: 15. The CDR3 sequence is 17 residues long. CDR3 in amino acids: CASSSQTSSLIPNEQFF. The CDR3, as DNA: TGCGCCAGCAGCTCCCAGACTAGCAGCCTAATACCCAATGAGCAGTTCTTC.

The gene calls are TRBV7-9 and TRBJ1-2; D uncertain. The CDR3 runs to 13 residues. Germline assignment: CDR1 SEHNR and CDR2 FQNEAQ (reference sequence). V was clipped by 4 bases and J by 8 bases, with 14 bases between them. The CDR3 region is CASSYPGSKGYTF. Here the CDR3 DNA reads TGTGCCAGCAGCTATCCGGGATCGAAGGGCTACACCTTC.

There are a few counts of this clone. The V call is TRBV7-3, the J call TRBJ2-7; possibly TRBD2 for D (6 bases). Germline-derived CDR1 and CDR2 are SGHTA and FQGTGA. CDR3 size: 15 residues. The V and J ends lost 5 bases and 7 bases respectively, with 21 bases between them. The CDR3 bases are TGTGCCAGCAGCCCGGGCCAGGACGGGGACTGGGAGCAGTACTTC. This gives the protein CASSPGQDGDWEQYF. Variable domain in full (rest from reference TRBV7-3 and TRBJ2-7): GAGVSQTPSNKVTEKGKYVELRCDPISGHTALYWYRQSLGQGPEFLIYFQGTGAADDSGLPNDRFFAVRPEGSVSTLKIQRTERGDSAVYLCASSPGQDGDWEQYFGPGTRLTVT.

J is TRBJ2-5 and V is TRBV15, with D possibly being TRBD1 (7 bases). The CDR3 loop spans 17 amino acids. The ends were cut back, 1 base at V and 0 bases at J, with 15 bases in the middle. Per the germline V gene, CDR1 is LNHNV and CDR2 is YYDKDF (reference sequence). This chain's CDR3 is CATSRGSAGGYQETQYF. The CDR3, as DNA: TGTGCCACCAGCAGAGGTTCGGCAGGGGGGTACCAAGAGACCCAGTACTTC. The variable domain in full, with the rest retrieved from reference TRBV15 and TRBJ2-5, is DAMVIQNPRYQVTQFGKPVTLSCSQTLNHNVMYWYQQKSSQAPKLLFHYYDKDFNNEADTPDNFQSRRPNTSFCFLDIRSPGLGDTAMYLCATSRGSAGGYQETQYFGPGTRLLVL.

This clone occurred a few times. This chain connects TRBV5-1 to TRBJ1-1; D possibly corresponds to TRBD1 (5 bases). The CDR3 spans 12 residues. Germline V gene sequence: CDR1 SGHRS, CDR2 YFSETQ. V was shortened by 2 bases and J by 6 bases, with 8 bases between the two germline ends. CDR3 DNA: TGCGCCAGCAGCTTTCCGGGGGCTGAAGCTTTCTTT. Its translation is CASSFPGAEAFF.

This clone was counted a few times. The chain has TRBV6-5 and TRBJ2-7, with TRBD2 matching 10 bases. V lost 0 bases, J lost 5 bases, and 7 bases stayed unmatched. The CDR3 is made up of 16 amino acids. Germline V CDR1 and CDR2: MNHEY, SVGAGI. DNA of the CDR3: TGTGCCAGCAGTTACTCGGCCCTAGCGGGGGTCCACGAGCAGTACTTC. Amino acids: CASSYSALAGVHEQYF.

This chain connects TRBV6-1 to TRBJ2-1, with a tentative D call TRBD2 (5 bases). Germline V lookup: CDR1 MNHNS, CDR2 SASEGT. Trimming took off 1 base at V and 6 bases at J, with 10 bases between the two ends. The CDR3 runs 14 residues. CDR3 DNA: TGTGCCAGCAGTGAAGTACGGGGTTCCAATGAGCAGTTCTTC. Translation gives CASSEVRGSNEQFF.

This clone has more than one count but fewer than ten. The V gene is TRBV7-9, the J gene TRBJ2-2; 12 bases line up with TRBD2. The V gene's germline CDR1 is SEHNR and CDR2 FQNEAQ (reference sequence). This CDR3 comprises 17 residues. The V gene end was trimmed by 4 bases and the J gene end by 1 base; junction bases not matched to a gene: 4. The CDR3, as DNA: TGTGCCAGCAGCTGGGGACTAGCGGGTCTGAACACCGGGGAGCTGTTTTTT. Its protein is CASSWGLAGLNTGELFF. Drawing the rest from reference TRBV7-9 and TRBJ2-2, the complete variable domain is DTGVSQNPRHKITKRGQNVTFRCDPISEHNRLYWYRQTLGQGPEFLTYFQNEAQLEKSRLLSDRFSAERPKGSFSTLEIQRTEQGDSAMYLCASSWGLAGLNTGELFFGEGSRLTVL.

A few counts support this clone. The chain carries TRBV7-8 and TRBJ2-3; no reliable D call. Trimming shortened V by 2 bases and J by 0 bases, and 6 bases separated the two germline ends. Germline V lookup: CDR1 SGHVS, CDR2 FQNEAQ. The CDR3 is made up of 14 amino acids. Here the CDR3 reads CASSLSPSTDTQYF. CDR3 nucleotide sequence: TGTGCCAGCAGCTTAAGCCCTAGCACAGATACGCAGTATTTT.

The chain links TRBV5-1 to TRBJ2-7; possibly TRBD2 for D (6 bases). V dropped 3 bases and J dropped 2 bases, with 15 bases sitting between them. The CDR3 extends over 15 amino acids. Germline CDR1 and CDR2: SGHRS and YFSETQ. CDR3 loop: CASSWDLMNPYEQYF. CDR3 bases: TGCGCCAGCAGCTGGGACTTAATGAACCCCTACGAGCAGTACTTC.

The chain is built from TRBV5-6 and TRBJ2-7; D is possibly TRBD2 (6 bases). Trimming removed 3 bases from V and 3 bases from J, with 13 bases in between. The V gene's germline CDR1 is SGHDT and CDR2 YYEEEE. This CDR3 is 14 amino acids long. The CDR3 loop reads CASSSGLNIYEQYF. CDR3 in DNA: TGTGCCAGCAGCTCGGGACTCAACATCTACGAGCAGTACTTC.

The chain couples TRBV2 to TRBJ2-1; TRBD2 matches 9 bases. This CDR3 region has 15 residues. Losses at the gene ends were 5 bases for V and 8 bases for J; bases not matched to a gene: 10. In germline, CDR1 is SNHLY, CDR2 FYNNEI. As DNA, the CDR3 is TGTGCCAGCAGTTCGACTAGCGGCCCTTGGGATGAGCAGTTCTTC. Translating it yields CASSSTSGPWDEQFF.

This clone was seen a handful of times. This rearrangement joins TRBV18 to TRBJ2-7; no firm D call. The ends were cut back, 3 bases at V and 4 bases at J, with 10 bases in the middle. Per germline, CDR1 KGHSH and CDR2 LQKENI. CDR3 size: 13 residues. The CDR3 coding sequence is TGTGCCAGCTCACCTGGGCCTCCATACGAGCAGTACTTC. Its protein product is CASSPGPPYEQYF.

The J gene is TRBJ2-3, the V gene TRBV19, with 7 nucleotides matching TRBD2. V trimming: 6 bases; J trimming: 4 bases; junction bases outside the gene matches: 10. Looked up from germline, CDR1 is LNHDA and CDR2 is SQIVND (reference sequence). The CDR3 is 15 residues long. CDR3 sequence reads: CASRAGDGRADTQYF. In nucleotides, the CDR3 is TGTGCCAGTAGGGCGGGAGACGGTCGGGCAGATACGCAGTATTTT.

The rearrangement uses TRBV5-1 and TRBJ1-1; D ambiguous. The V gene lost 4 bases and the J gene lost 3 bases, with 10 bases spanning the gap. The CDR3 contains 13 residues. From germline, CDR1 is SGHRS and CDR2 YFSETQ. The CDR3 region is CASSITGYTEAFF. In DNA, the CDR3 is TGCGCCAGCAGCATTACGGGGTACACTGAAGCTTTCTTT.

The rearrangement joins TRBV11-2 to TRBJ2-7; no clear D gene. The CDR3 is 16 residues long. Germline V CDR1 and CDR2: SGHAT, FQNNGV. Trimming pared 4 bases from V and 3 bases from J, leaving 19 bases between. CDR3 in amino acids: CASSSPSVSHLYEQYF. CDR3 coding DNA: TGTGCCAGCAGCTCACCGAGTGTATCCCATCTCTACGAGCAGTACTTC.